This TCR beta chain was recovered during a study of T cells in tumors after PD-1 blockade. Overall study context: Excluded were patients with checkpoint blockade, immunosuppressants, or radiotherapy or other anti-cancer therapy within 4 weeks. A subset received ongoing vismodegib 150 mg daily alongside anti-PD-1 therapy. Broader study findings: Some novel exhausted tumor clones appeared in pre-treatment blood, suggesting peripheral recruitment.

To note about this clone: The antigen remains unidentified.

Germline loops: CDR1 SGHTA, CDR2 FQGNSA. The CDR3 is 14 residues long. With 7 bases removed from V and 2 bases from J, the gap between germline ends came to 13 bases. The method was immunoSEQ multiplex PCR; TCRdb's version includes in-frame clones alone and lacks a portion of them. The sample contains about 33,000 clones, around 80% of which appear only once. Genomic DNA template from tumor biopsies or peripheral blood, roughly 616 ng to 6,500 ng input. Sequenced material: PBMCs, taken before anti-PD-1 treatment. The V and J genes are TRBV7-2 and TRBJ2-3; weak D call: TRBD2 (5 bases). This clonotype was sampled from a human donor with basal cell carcinoma. The CDR3: CASTPGRFTDTQYF. The CDR3 nucleotides are TGTGCCAGCACCCCGGGGAGATTCACAGATACGCAGTATTTT.